Reported below is one T cell receptor beta chain. The data were taken from a study of blood T cell repertoires in COVID-19. This CDR3 has 20 amino acids. Per the germline V gene, CDR1 is MGHRA and CDR2 is YSYEKL. Deletions cut 4 bases from V and 0 bases from J, with 22 bases between. Clones were sequenced by immunoSEQ multiplex PCR, and TCRdb holds only the in-frame ones, with some missing. In the table there are tens of thousands of clones, 80% to 90% of which are singletons. The V and J genes are TRBV4-1 and TRBJ2-6; D is possibly TRBD1 (6 bases). The clonotype originates from an elderly man with acute or convalescent COVID-19. Material for sequencing was peripheral blood. The CDR3 is CASSLDRFGHDRSGANVLTF. The DNA for the CDR3 is TGCGCCAGCAGCCTCGACAGGTTTGGCCACGACCGCTCTGGGGCCAACGTCCTGACTTTC.